The 10 T cell receptor beta chains below were found in one sample sequenced in a study of T cell changes during pregnancy in multiple sclerosis. Measured with immunoSEQ multiplex PCR; TCRdb has only the in-frame clones, and not every one. The table includes around 80,000 clones, over 90% detected once. Sequencing was performed on peripheral blood, taken in the second trimester of pregnancy. The receptor set was obtained from a female donor with multiple sclerosis, enrolled in a pregnancy study.

J is TRBJ2-1 and V is TRBV5-3; tentative D call: TRBD1 (5 bases). TRBV5-3 is assigned to the ORF class and has an uncertain function. The V gene lost 4 bases and the J gene lost 4 bases, with 15 bases spanning the gap. The CDR3 is made up of 15 amino acids. The CDR3: CARSPIDSLYNEQFF. The CDR3 DNA follows: TGTGCCAGAAGCCCGATAGACAGCCTGTACAATGAGCAGTTCTTC.

This chain uses TRBV19 with TRBJ2-2; D remains ambiguous. CDR3 length: 14 residues. Germline-derived CDR1 and CDR2 are LNHDA and SQIVND (reference sequence). Trimming cost V 3 bases and J 8 bases, with 13 bases left between them. The CDR3 sequence is CASSISRVAGELFF. For the CDR3, the DNA is TGTGCCAGTAGTATTTCACGGGTCGCGGGGGAGCTGTTTTTT.

The chain joins TRBV28 to TRBJ2-3; TRBD1 might be the D (5 bases). V was trimmed by 5 bases and J by 3 bases, leaving 6 bases between them. This CDR3 has 12 amino acids. From germline, CDR1 is MDHEN and CDR2 SYDVKM. The CDR3: CASSQGTDTQYF. As DNA, the CDR3 is TGTGCCAGCAGTCAGGGTACAGATACGCAGTATTTT.

This clone came up once. The chain uses TRBV4-1 and TRBJ2-2; 10 bases match TRBD1. Germline CDR1 reads MGHRA; CDR2 reads YSYEKL. The CDR3 runs to 15 residues. Trimming removed 3 bases from V and 7 bases from J; junction bases left unmatched: 5. The CDR3 loop reads CASSQPGQGHGELFF. CDR3 sequence (DNA): TGCGCCAGCAGCCAGCCGGGACAGGGGCACGGGGAGCTGTTTTTT.

The chain combines TRBV18 with TRBJ2-3; TRBD1 matches at 10 bases. The CDR3 length is 16 residues. The J segment lost 4 bases and the V segment lost 3 bases, leaving 7 bases of the junction unmatched. Germline-derived CDR1 and CDR2 are KGHSH and LQKENI. CDR3 residues: CASSPEGQGFADTQYF. The CDR3 DNA is TGTGCCAGCTCACCGGAGGGACAGGGGTTTGCAGATACGCAGTATTTT.

This chain joins TRBV10-1 and TRBJ1-1; 10 bases are a match to TRBD1. This CDR3 is 14 amino acids long. V trimming: 3 bases; J trimming: 10 bases; junction bases outside the gene matches: 8. CDR1 is WNHNN, CDR2 SYGVQD, per germline (reference sequence). The CDR3 DNA reads TGCGCCAGCAGTGACTACGACAGGGGGCGAATAGCTTTCTTT. Protein product: CASSDYDRGRIAFF.

The rearrangement joins TRBV7-3 to TRBJ1-2; 11 bases are a match to TRBD1. The CDR3 has 14 residues. Per germline, CDR1 SGHTA and CDR2 FQGTGA. Losses at the gene ends were 5 bases for V and 8 bases for J; bases not matched to a gene: 7. CDR3 coding DNA: TGTGCCAGCAGCCCGGGACAGGGGGAAACCGGCTACACCTTC. This gives the protein CASSPGQGETGYTF.

The chain recombines TRBV7-9 with TRBJ1-2, with 9 nucleotides matching TRBD1. With 8 bases clipped from V and 2 bases from J, the junction kept 3 bases outside the gene matches. CDR1 SEHNR and CDR2 FQNEAQ come from the germline V gene (reference sequence). The CDR3 sequence is 13 residues long. The CDR3 DNA reads TGTGCCAGCCGGGGACAGGGAAACTATGGCTACACCTTC. It specifies CASRGQGNYGYTF.

This chain uses TRBV9 with TRBJ1-2, with D possibly being TRBD1 (6 bases). Germline CDR1 reads SGDLS; CDR2 reads YYNGEE. V was trimmed by 2 bases and J by 3 bases, leaving 17 bases between them. The CDR3 contains 16 residues. The CDR3 reads CASSVEAWGQDYGYTF. CDR3 DNA sequence: TGTGCCAGCAGCGTGGAGGCCTGGGGACAAGACTATGGCTACACCTTC.

The gene calls are TRBV5-8 and TRBJ2-7, with no clear D. The CDR3 totals 18 residues. Trimming shortened V by 4 bases and J by 0 bases, and 23 bases separated the two germline ends. Germline CDR1 is SGHTS and CDR2 is YDEGEE. CDR3 coding DNA: TGTGCCAGCAGCCGTTCGGTTGGGTTGGGCTCAATCTCCTACGAGCAGTACTTC. It translates to CASSRSVGLGSISYEQYF.